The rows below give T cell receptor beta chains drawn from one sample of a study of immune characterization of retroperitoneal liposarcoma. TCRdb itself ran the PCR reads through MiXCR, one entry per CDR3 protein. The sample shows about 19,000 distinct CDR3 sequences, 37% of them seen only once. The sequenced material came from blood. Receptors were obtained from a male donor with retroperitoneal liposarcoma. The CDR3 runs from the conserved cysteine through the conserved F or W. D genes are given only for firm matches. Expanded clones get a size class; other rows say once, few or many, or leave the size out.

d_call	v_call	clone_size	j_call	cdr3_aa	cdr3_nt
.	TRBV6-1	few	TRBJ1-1	CASSLGHPADTEAFF	TGTGCCAGCAGCCTCGGACACCCGGCGGACACTGAAGCTTTCTTT
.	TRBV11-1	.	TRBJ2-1	CASSGTYNEQFF	TGTGCCAGCAGTGGGACGTACAATGAGCAGTTCTTC
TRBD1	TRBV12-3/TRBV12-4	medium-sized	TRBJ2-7	CASSFRQGSEQYF	TGTGCCAGCAGTTTCCGACAGGGAAGCGAGCAGTACTTC
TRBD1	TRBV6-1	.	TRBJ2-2	CASRIRDSRGTGELFF	TGTGCCAGCAGGATACGGGACAGTCGTGGCACCGGGGAGCTGTTTTTT
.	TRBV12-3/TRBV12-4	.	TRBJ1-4	CASSLVLRSANEKLFF	TGTGCCAGCAGTTTGGTTCTGAGGTCGGCAAATGAAAAACTGTTTTTT
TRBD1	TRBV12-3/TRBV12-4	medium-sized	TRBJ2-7	CASSQGARNEQYF	TGTGCCAGCAGCCAGGGGGCGCGCAACGAGCAGTACTTC
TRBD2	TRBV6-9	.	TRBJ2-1	CSSSYLGLAGGKETQFF	TGTTCCAGCAGTTACCTTGGACTAGCGGGGGGGAAAGAGACCCAGTTCTTC
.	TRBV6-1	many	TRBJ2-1	CASVGGDSSYEQFF	TGTGCCTCGGTGGGGGGGGACAGCTCCTACGAGCAGTTCTTC
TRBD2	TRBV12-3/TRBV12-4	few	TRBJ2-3	CASSPGTSGISDTQYF	TGTGCCAGCAGTCCCGGGACTAGCGGGATCTCAGATACGCAGTATTTT
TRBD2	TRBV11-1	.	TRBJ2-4	CASSPAGGKVIQYF	TGTGCCAGCAGCCCCGCGGGGGGGAAGGTCATTCAGTACTTC
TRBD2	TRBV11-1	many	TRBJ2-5	CASSLNGLAGAQYF	TGTGCCAGCAGCTTAAATGGGCTAGCGGGAGCCCAGTACTTC
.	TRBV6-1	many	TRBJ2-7	CASIPEGGRFHEQYF	TGTGCCAGCATCCCCGAGGGGGGACGGTTTCATGAGCAGTACTTC
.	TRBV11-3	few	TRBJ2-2	CASMGGTGELFF	TGTGCCAGCATGGGGGGAACCGGGGAGCTGTTTTTT
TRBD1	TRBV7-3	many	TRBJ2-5	CASSPWGTGLNEQYF	TGTGCCAGCAGCCCCTGGGGGACAGGGTTAAATGAGCAGTACTTC
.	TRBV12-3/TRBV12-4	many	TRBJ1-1	CASSKYYGRGGSTEAFF	TGTGCCAGCAGTAAATACTACGGACGGGGCGGTAGCACTGAAGCTTTCTTT
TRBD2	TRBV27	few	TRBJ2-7	CASSLWTSGRGAEQYF	TGTGCCAGCAGTTTATGGACTAGCGGGAGGGGCGCCGAGCAGTACTTC
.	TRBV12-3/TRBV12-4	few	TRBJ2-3	CASSLGGASTLDTQYF	TGTGCCAGCAGTTTAGGGGGAGCCTCTACTTTGGATACGCAGTATTTT
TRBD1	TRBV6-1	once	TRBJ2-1	CASSYTGTGPHNIQFF	TGTGCCAGCAGTTATACGGGGACAGGGCCCCACAACATTCAGTTCTTC
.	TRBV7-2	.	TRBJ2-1	CASSLSVGSYEQFF	TGTGCCAGCAGCTTATCCGTCGGGAGCTACGAGCAGTTCTTC
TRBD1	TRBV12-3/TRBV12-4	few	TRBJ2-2	CASSLDRGLNTGELFF	TGTGCCAGCTCCCTTGACAGGGGGCTTAACACCGGGGAGCTGTTTTTT
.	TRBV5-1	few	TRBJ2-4	CASSPWDAGNIQYF	TGCGCCAGCAGCCCGTGGGACGCCGGGAACATTCAGTACTTC
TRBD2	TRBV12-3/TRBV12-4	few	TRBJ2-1	CASSIREGQFF	TGTGCCAGCAGTATCAGGGAGGGCCAGTTCTTC
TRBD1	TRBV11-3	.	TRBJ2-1	CASSPGQGRRETQFF	TGTGCCAGCAGCCCGGGACAGGGGCGGAGAGAGACCCAGTTCTTC
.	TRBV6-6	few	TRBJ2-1	CASSYSRSIEQFF	TGTGCCAGCAGTTACTCACGGTCAATAGAGCAGTTCTTC
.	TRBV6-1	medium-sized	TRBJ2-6	CATLSTITSGANVLTF	TGTGCCACCTTGTCCACAATTACATCCGGGGCCAACGTCCTGACTTTC
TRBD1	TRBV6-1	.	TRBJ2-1	CASTNGQGAGNEQFF	TGTGCCAGCACCAATGGGCAGGGGGCTGGAAATGAGCAGTTCTTC
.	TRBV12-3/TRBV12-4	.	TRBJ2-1	CASRPQAVENEHFF	TGTGCCAGCAGGCCACAGGCTGTCGAAAATGAGCATTTCTTC
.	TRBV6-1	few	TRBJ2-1	CASDRGRDLRTQFF	TGTGCCAGTGATCGCGGGCGGGACCTTCGGACCCAGTTCTTC
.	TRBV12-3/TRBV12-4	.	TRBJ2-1	CASSVWGPDNEQFF	TGTGCCAGCAGCGTATGGGGCCCGGACAATGAGCAGTTCTTC
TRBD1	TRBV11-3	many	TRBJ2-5	CASSLGPTGGQETQYF	TGTGCCAGCAGCTTAGGGCCGACAGGGGGCCAAGAGACCCAGTACTTC
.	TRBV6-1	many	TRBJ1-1	CASSEGWLGVATEAFF	TGTGCCAGCAGTGAAGGGTGGTTAGGAGTTGCCACTGAAGCTTTCTTT
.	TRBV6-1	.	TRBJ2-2	CASNPPVSVNTGELFF	TGTGCCAGCAACCCCCCTGTGTCAGTCAACACCGGGGAGCTGTTTTTT
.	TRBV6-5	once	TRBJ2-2	CASSYSMTESFQGIQYFGAGELFF	.
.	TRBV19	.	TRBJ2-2	CASSSKHTGELFF	TGTGCCAGTAGCTCCAAGCATACCGGGGAGCTGTTTTTT
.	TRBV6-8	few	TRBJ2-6	CASRGQSSNSGANVLTF	TGTGCCAGCAGAGGGCAGAGCTCGAACTCTGGGGCCAACGTCCTGACTTTC
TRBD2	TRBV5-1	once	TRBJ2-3	CASSLPGLADTDTQYF	TGCGCCAGCAGCCTTCCGGGACTAGCGGACACAGATACGCAGTATTTT
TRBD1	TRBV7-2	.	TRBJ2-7	CASSLSGGSYNEQYF	TGTGCCAGCAGCTTATCAGGGGGCTCCTACAATGAGCAGTACTTC
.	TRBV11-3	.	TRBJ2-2	CASSQDRMNTGELFF	TGTGCCAGCAGCCAAGACCGAATGAACACCGGGGAGCTGTTTTTT
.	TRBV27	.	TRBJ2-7	CASRLNRVSYNEQYF	TGTGCCAGCAGGTTAAACAGGGTCTCCTACAATGAGCAGTACTTC
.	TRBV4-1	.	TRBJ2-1	CASSQGGGGTRGPRSYNEQFF	TGTGCCAGCAGCCAAGGCGGGGGTGGGACTAGGGGGCCTCGGTCCTACAATGAGCAGTTCTTC
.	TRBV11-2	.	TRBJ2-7	CASSHYTGRSYEQYF	TGTGCCAGCAGCCACTACACGGGGAGGTCCTACGAGCAGTACTTC
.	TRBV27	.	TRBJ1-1	CASSYVEPLGTEAFF	TGTGCCAGCAGTTATGTAGAGCCACTGGGGACTGAAGCTTTCTTT
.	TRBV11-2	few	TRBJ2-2	CASRKSLRTGELFF	TGTGCCAGCAGAAAGAGTCTTCGCACCGGGGAGCTGTTTTTT
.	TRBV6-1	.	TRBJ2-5	CASSETWGQAKTQYF	TGTGCCAGCAGTGAAACGTGGGGCCAAGCGAAGACCCAGTACTTC
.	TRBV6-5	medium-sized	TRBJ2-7	CASSYLAESAYNEQYF	TGTGCCAGCAGTTACTTGGCTGAGTCGGCTTACAATGAGCAGTACTTC
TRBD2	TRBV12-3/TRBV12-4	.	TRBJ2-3	CASSLGLAGGRDTQYF	TGTGCCAGCAGTTTAGGGCTAGCGGGGGGTAGAGATACGCAGTATTTT
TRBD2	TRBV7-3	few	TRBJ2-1	CASSSTSAGGGRYEQFF	TGTGCCAGCAGCTCGACGTCAGCGGGAGGGGGACGTTATGAGCAGTTCTTC
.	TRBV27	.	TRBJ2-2	CASSFRSGTGELFF	TGTGCCAGCAGTTTCCGATCGGGGACCGGGGAGCTGTTTTTT
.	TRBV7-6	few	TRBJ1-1	CASSLVDRNTEAFF	TGTGCCAGCAGCTTAGTCGACAGGAACACTGAAGCTTTCTTT
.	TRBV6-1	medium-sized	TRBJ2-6	CASSRLDSGANVLTF	TGTGCCAGCAGCCGACTAGACTCTGGGGCCAACGTCCTGACTTTC
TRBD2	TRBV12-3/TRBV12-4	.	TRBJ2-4	CASSKRDTRLAREQYF	TGTGCCAGCAGCAAACGTGACACCCGACTAGCTAGAGAGCAGTACTTC
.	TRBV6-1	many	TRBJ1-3	CASRTLGYSGNTIYF	TGTGCCAGCAGAACTCTTGGGTACTCTGGAAACACCATATATTTT
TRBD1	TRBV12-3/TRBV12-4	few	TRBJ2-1	CASTGTARNEQFF	TGTGCCAGCACCGGGACAGCCCGGAATGAGCAGTTCTTC
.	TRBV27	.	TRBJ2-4	CASSLSRGAGEQYF	TGTGCCAGCAGTTTATCAAGGGGGGCGGGGGAGCAGTACTTC
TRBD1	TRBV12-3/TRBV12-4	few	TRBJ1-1	CASSPTGGNTEAFF	TGTGCCAGCAGCCCGACAGGGGGAAACACTGAAGCTTTCTTT
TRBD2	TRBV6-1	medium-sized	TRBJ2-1	CASSEIAGGQETQFF	TGTGCCAGCAGTGAAATAGCGGGGGGGCAAGAGACCCAGTTCTTC
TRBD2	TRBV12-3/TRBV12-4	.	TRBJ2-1	CASSLGGWGEQFF	TGTGCCAGCAGCCTGGGGGGGTGGGGGGAGCAGTTCTTC
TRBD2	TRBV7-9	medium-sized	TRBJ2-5	CASSYGLAGQETQYF	TGTGCCAGCAGCTACGGACTAGCGGGGCAAGAGACCCAGTACTTC